One and the same sample provided the 10 T cell receptor beta chains below, sequenced in a study of glioma-infiltrating T cells after dendritic cell vaccination. The time point was: after dendritic cell vaccination, including at tumor progression/relapse. Produced via immunoSEQ multiplex PCR; TCRdb's table is partial and in-frame only. The sample lists fewer than 90,000 clones, over 80% occurring once. The sequencing used blood, collected after dendritic cell vaccination. Source of these receptors: a human donor with glioblastoma.

This chain links TRBV6-5 with TRBJ1-5; 9 bases fit TRBD1. V lost 4 bases, J lost 7 bases, and 5 bases stayed unmatched. Germline V CDR1 and CDR2: MNHEY, SVGAGI. The CDR3 has 14 amino acids. The CDR3 sequence is CASSLGQGVQPQHF. The CDR3 nucleotides are TGTGCCAGCAGTTTGGGACAGGGAGTGCAGCCCCAGCATTTT.

This clone turned up a few times. The rearrangement uses TRBV7-9 and TRBJ1-1; D is uncertain. This CDR3 contains 13 residues. Germline V gives CDR1 SEHNR, CDR2 FQNEAQ (reference sequence). V gave up 1 base and J gave up 4 bases, with 7 bases separating them. Written as DNA, the CDR3 is TGTGCCAGCAGCTTAGGCGGGCCCACTGAAGCTTTCTTT. It codes for CASSLGGPTEAFF.

The rearrangement uses TRBV7-6 and TRBJ1-2; D ambiguous. The CDR3 totals 14 residues. V was clipped by 4 bases and J by 1 base, with 10 bases between them. Germline V gene data show CDR1 as SGHVS and CDR2 as FNYEAQ. CDR3 amino acids: CASSSDGLNYGYTF. The DNA of the CDR3 is TGTGCCAGCAGCTCCGACGGACTTAACTATGGCTACACCTTC.

The V call is TRBV5-6, the J call TRBJ2-3; TRBD2 is a possible D gene (6 bases). This CDR3 has 16 residues. Germline V lookup: CDR1 SGHDT, CDR2 YYEEEE. V was pared by 4 bases and J by 5 bases, with 20 bases between. The CDR3 loop reads CASSELAPGAGDTQYF. The CDR3 nucleotides read TGTGCCAGCAGCGAACTAGCCCCTGGGGCTGGAGATACGCAGTATTTT.

This chain links TRBV6-1 with TRBJ1-1; possibly TRBD1 for D (6 bases). The CDR3 totals 12 residues. The V gene lost 8 bases and the J gene lost 7 bases, with 14 bases spanning the gap. Per germline, CDR1 MNHNS and CDR2 SASEGT. The CDR3 DNA follows: TGTGCCAGCTGCATCGACAGGAATGAAGCTTTCTTT. Amino acid sequence: CASCIDRNEAFF.

The chain has TRBV6-5 and TRBJ1-3, with no clear D. V shed 7 bases and J shed 3 bases, with 13 bases lying between them. Germline-derived CDR1 and CDR2 are MNHEY and SVGAGI. This CDR3 region has 14 residues. CDR3 nucleotide sequence: TGTGCCAGCACCGAAGGAGGAGTTGGAAACACCATATATTTT. Protein product: CASTEGGVGNTIYF.

V gene TRBV5-4 combines with J gene TRBJ2-7; 7 positions agree with TRBD1. CDR1 and CDR2 (germline): SGHNT, YYREEE (reference sequence). The CDR3 totals 13 residues. Trimming took 4 bases from V and 1 from J; bases not matched to a gene: 2. The CDR3 loop is CASSPGQSYEQYF. The CDR3, as DNA: TGTGCCAGCAGCCCGGGACAGTCCTACGAGCAGTACTTC.

This chain uses TRBV5-1 with TRBJ1-5; D ambiguous. Germline lookup yields CDR1 SGHRS and CDR2 YFSETQ. This CDR3 has 13 amino acids. V gave up 4 bases and J gave up 3 bases, with 8 bases separating them. As DNA, the CDR3 is TGCGCCAGCAGCGCCGGGGACAATCAGCCCCAGCATTTT. Translation: CASSAGDNQPQHF.

J is TRBJ1-3 and V is TRBV28; D not certain. With 1 base removed from V and 0 bases from J, the gap between germline ends came to 7 bases. There are 15 residues in the CDR3. CDR1 and CDR2 (germline): MDHEN, SYDVKM. The CDR3 sequence is CASSLYSRSGNTIYF. Written as DNA, the CDR3 is TGTGCCAGCAGTTTATATTCCCGCTCTGGAAACACCATATATTTT.

The V call is TRBV9, the J call TRBJ1-2; 9 nucleotides agree with TRBD1. Per the germline V gene, CDR1 is SGDLS and CDR2 is YYNGEE. The CDR3 is 16 amino acids. The V gene end was trimmed by 1 base and the J gene end by 6 bases; junction bases not matched to a gene: 10. As DNA, the CDR3 is TGTGCCAGCAGCGTAACATCACCGGGACAGGGAAATGGCTACACCTTC. Its protein is CASSVTSPGQGNGYTF.